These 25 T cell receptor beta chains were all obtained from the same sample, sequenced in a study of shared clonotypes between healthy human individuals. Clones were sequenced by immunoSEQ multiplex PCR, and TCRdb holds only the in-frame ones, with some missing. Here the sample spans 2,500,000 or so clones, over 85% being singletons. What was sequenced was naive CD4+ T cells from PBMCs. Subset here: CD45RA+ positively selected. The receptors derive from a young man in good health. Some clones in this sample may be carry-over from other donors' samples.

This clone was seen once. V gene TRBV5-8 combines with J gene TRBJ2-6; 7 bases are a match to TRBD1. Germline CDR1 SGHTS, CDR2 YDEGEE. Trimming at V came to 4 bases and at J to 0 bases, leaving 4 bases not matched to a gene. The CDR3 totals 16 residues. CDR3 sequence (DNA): TGTGCCAGCAGCCCGGGACAGTTCTCTGGGGCCAACGTCCTGACTTTC. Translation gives CASSPGQFSGANVLTF.

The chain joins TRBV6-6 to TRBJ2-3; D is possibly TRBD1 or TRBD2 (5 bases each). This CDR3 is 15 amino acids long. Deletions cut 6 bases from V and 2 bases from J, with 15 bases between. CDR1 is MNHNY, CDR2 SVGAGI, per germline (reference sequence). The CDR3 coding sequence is TGTGCCAGCAGCTTCGTCGGGGCTATCACAGATACGCAGTATTTT. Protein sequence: CASSFVGAITDTQYF.

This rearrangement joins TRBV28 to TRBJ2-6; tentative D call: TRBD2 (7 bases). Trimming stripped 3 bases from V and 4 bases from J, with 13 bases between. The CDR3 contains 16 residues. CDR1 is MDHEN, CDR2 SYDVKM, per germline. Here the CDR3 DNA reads TGTGCCAGCAGTTTGGGGGGGGCGAAAGGGGCCAACGTCCTGACTTTC. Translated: CASSLGGAKGANVLTF.

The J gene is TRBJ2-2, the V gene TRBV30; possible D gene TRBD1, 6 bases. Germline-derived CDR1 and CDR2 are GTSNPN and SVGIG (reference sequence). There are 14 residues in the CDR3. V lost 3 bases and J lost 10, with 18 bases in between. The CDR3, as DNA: TGTGCCTGGAGGGTAAGAGGGGGAAGCCCGGAGCTGTTTTTT. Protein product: CAWRVRGGSPELFF.

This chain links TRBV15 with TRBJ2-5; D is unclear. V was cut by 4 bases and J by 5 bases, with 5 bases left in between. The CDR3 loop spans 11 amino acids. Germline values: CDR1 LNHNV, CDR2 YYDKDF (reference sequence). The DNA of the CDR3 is TGTGCCACCAGCACTAGGGAGACCCAGTACTTC. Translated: CATSTRETQYF.

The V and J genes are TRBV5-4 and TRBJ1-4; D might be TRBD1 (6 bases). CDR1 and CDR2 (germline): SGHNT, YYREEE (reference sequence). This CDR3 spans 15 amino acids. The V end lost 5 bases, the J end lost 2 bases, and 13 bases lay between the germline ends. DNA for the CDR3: TGTGCCAGCAGAGGGGGGCCAGGCACTAATGAAAAACTGTTTTTT. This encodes CASRGGPGTNEKLFF.

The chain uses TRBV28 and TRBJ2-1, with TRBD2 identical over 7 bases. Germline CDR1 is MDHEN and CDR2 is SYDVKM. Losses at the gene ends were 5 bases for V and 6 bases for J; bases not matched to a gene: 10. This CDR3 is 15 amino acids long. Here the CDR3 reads CASSTPGEGSNEQFF. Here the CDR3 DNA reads TGTGCCAGCAGTACTCCGGGGGAGGGATCCAATGAGCAGTTCTTC.

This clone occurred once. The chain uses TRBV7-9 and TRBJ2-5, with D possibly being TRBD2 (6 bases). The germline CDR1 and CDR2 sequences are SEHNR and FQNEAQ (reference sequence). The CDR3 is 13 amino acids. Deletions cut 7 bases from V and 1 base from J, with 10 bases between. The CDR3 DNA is TGTGCCAGCATTTCCGGGGGCCAAGAGACCCAGTACTTC. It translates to CASISGGQETQYF.

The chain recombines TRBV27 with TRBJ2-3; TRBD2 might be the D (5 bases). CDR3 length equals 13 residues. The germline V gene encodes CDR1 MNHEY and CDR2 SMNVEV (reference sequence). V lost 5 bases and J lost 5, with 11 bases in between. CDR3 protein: CASSTLGLDTQYF. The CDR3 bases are TGTGCCAGCAGTACTCTAGGACTAGATACGCAGTATTTT.

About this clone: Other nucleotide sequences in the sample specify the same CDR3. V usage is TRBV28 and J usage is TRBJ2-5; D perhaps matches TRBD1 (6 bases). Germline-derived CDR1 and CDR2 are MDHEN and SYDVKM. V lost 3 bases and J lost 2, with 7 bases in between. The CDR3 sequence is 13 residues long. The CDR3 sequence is CASSLGTQETQYF. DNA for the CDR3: TGTGCCAGCAGTTTGGGGACACAAGAGACCCAGTACTTC.

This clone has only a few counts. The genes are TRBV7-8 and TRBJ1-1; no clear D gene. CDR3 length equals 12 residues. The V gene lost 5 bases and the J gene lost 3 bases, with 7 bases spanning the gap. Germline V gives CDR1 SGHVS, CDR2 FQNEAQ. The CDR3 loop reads CASSHRDTEAFF. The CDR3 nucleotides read TGTGCCAGCAGCCACCGGGACACTGAAGCTTTCTTT.

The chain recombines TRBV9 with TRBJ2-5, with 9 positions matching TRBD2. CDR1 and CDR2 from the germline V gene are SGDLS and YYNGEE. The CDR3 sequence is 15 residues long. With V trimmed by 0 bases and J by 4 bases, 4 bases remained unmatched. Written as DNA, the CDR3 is TGTGCCAGCAGCGTAGTCGGCGGGAGGGCAGAGACCCAGTACTTC. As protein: CASSVVGGRAETQYF.

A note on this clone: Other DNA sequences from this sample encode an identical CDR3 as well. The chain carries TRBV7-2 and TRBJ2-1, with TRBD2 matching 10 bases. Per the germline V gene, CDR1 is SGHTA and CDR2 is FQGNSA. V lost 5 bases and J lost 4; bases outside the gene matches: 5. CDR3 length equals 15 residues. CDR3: CASSLGLAEYNEQFF. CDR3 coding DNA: TGTGCCAGCAGCCTCGGACTAGCGGAGTACAATGAGCAGTTCTTC.

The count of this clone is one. CDR3 nucleotides: TGTGCCAGCAGTGTTCGGCCTGGAAACACCATATATTTT. It translates to CASSVRPGNTIYF. The chain carries TRBV2 and TRBJ1-3; no firm D call. This CDR3 contains 13 residues. Germline V lookup: CDR1 SNHLY, CDR2 FYNNEI. V lost 4 bases and J 2 bases, leaving 6 bases between the germline ends.

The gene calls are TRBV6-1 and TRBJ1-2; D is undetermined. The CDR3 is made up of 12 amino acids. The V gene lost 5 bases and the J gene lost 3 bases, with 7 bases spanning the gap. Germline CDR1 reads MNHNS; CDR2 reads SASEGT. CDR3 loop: CASSSRDYGYTF. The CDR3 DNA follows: TGTGCCAGCAGTTCTCGGGACTATGGCTACACCTTC.

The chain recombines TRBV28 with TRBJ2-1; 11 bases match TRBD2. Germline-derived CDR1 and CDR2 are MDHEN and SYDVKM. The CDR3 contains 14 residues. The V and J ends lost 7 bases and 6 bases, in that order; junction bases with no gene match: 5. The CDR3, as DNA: TGTGCCAGCAAGATAGCGGGAGGGCGCAATGAGCAGTTCTTC. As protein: CASKIAGGRNEQFF. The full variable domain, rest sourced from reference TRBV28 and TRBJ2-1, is DVKVTQSSRYLVKRTGEKVFLECVQDMDHENMFWYRQDPGLGLRLIYFSYDVKMKEKGDIPEGYSVSREKKERFSLILESASTNQTSMYLCASKIAGGRNEQFFGPGTRLTVL.

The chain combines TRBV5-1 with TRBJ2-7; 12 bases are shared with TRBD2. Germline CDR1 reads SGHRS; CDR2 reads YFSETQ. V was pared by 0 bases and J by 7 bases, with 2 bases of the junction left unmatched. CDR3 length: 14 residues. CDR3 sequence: CASSLGTSGTEQYF. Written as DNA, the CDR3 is TGCGCCAGCAGCTTGGGGACTAGCGGGACGGAGCAGTACTTC.

CDR3 bases: TGTGTCAGAAGTCGCGGAGCGGGACCCCAGCAGGGTGAGCAGTTCTTC. This gives the protein CVRSRGAGPQQGEQFF. The chain links TRBV7-5 to TRBJ2-1; the D call of TRBD2 is as the table states it, not checked on the DNA. TRBV7-5 is a pseudogene segment. The CDR3 covers 16 residues.

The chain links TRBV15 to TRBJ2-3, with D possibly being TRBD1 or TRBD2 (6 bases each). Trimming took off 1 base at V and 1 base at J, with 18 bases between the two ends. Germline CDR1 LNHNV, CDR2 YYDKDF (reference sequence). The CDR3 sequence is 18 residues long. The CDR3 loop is CATSRGMGGGLGTDTQYF. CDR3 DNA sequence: TGTGCCACCAGCAGAGGGATGGGGGGCGGCTTGGGCACAGATACGCAGTATTTT.

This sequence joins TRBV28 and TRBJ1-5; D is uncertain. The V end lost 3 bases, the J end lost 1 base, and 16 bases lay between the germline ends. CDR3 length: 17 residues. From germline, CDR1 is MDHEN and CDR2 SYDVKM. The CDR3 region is CASSFVLGDLSNQPQHF. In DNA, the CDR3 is TGTGCCAGCAGTTTTGTTCTAGGAGACTTAAGCAATCAGCCCCAGCATTTT. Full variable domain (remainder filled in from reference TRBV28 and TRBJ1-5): DVKVTQSSRYLVKRTGEKVFLECVQDMDHENMFWYRQDPGLGLRLIYFSYDVKMKEKGDIPEGYSVSREKKERFSLILESASTNQTSMYLCASSFVLGDLSNQPQHFGDGTRLSIL.

CDR3 region: CASSARDRGSYGYTF. The CDR3 DNA follows: TGTGCCAGCAGTGCCCGGGACAGGGGTTCCTATGGCTACACCTTC. V usage is TRBV2 and J usage is TRBJ1-2, with 10 bases lining up with TRBD1. Germline CDR1 SNHLY, CDR2 FYNNEI. Trimming cost V 4 bases and J 4 bases; bases outside gene matches: 6. The CDR3 spans 15 residues. The variable domain in full, with the rest retrieved from reference TRBV2 and TRBJ1-2, is EPEVTQTPSHQVTQMGQEVILRCVPISNHLYFYWYRQILGQKVEFLVSFYNNEISEKSEIFDDQFSVERPDGSNFTLKIRSTKLEDSAMYFCASSARDRGSYGYTFGSGTRLTVV.

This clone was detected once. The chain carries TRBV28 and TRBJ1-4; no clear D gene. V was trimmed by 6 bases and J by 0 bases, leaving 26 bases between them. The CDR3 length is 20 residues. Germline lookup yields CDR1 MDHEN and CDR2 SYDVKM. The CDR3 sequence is CASSPPTGKRGTATNEKLFF. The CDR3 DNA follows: TGTGCCAGCAGCCCTCCCACGGGCAAACGGGGAACTGCAACTAATGAAAAACTGTTTTTT.

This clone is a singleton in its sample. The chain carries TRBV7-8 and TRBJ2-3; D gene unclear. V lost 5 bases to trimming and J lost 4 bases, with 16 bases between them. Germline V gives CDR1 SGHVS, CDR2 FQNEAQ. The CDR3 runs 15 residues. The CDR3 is CASSRINGASDTQYF. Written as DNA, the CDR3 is TGTGCCAGCAGCAGAATTAATGGCGCCTCAGATACGCAGTATTTT. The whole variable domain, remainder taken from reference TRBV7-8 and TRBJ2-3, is GAGVSQSPRYKVAKRGQDVALRCDPISGHVSLFWYQQALGQGPEFLTYFQNEAQLDKSGLPSDRFFAERPEGSVSTLKIQRTQQEDSAVYLCASSRINGASDTQYFGPGTRLTVL.

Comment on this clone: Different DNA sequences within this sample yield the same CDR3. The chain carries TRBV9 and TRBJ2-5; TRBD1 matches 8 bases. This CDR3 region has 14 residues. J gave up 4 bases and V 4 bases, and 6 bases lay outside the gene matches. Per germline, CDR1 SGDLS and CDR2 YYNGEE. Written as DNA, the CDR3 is TGTGCCAGCAGCCCTACAGGGGGAGGAGAGACCCAGTACTTC. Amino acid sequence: CASSPTGGGETQYF.

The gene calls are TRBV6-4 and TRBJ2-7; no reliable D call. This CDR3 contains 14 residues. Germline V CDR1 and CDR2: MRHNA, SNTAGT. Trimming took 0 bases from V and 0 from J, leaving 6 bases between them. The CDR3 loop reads CASSDSVCSYEQYF. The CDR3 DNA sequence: TGTGCCAGCAGTGACTCAGTGTGCTCCTACGAGCAGTACTTC.